This T cell receptor (beta chain) was identified during a study of blood T cell repertoires in COVID-19. Study-wide context: The study drew acute and convalescent COVID-19 samples from the United States, Italy and Spain.

Trimming at V came to 8 bases and at J to 2 bases, leaving 8 bases not matched to a gene. Germline values: CDR1 MNHEY, CDR2 SMNVEV (reference sequence). The CDR3 totals 16 residues. Generated by immunoSEQ multiplex PCR, the TCRdb table keeps only in-frame clones and is missing some. The data contain nearly 350,000 clones, less than 90% of them seen just once; the ten biggest clones take up over 0.8%. Everyone who took part was roughly 18 to 89 years old, and they came from about two dozen US areas. Recovery meant two consecutive negative NP/OP PCR tests, professional clearance, or resolved symptoms. The TCR originated in a woman in her 30s who had recovered from COVID-19. The sequenced sample consisted of PBMCs or T cells enriched from blood (not recorded which). J is TRBJ1-5 and V is TRBV27; 11 positions agree with TRBD1. The CDR3 loop is CASGGQGAGGNQPQHF. In nucleotides, the CDR3 is TGTGCCAGCGGAGGACAGGGGGCGGGGGGCAATCAGCCCCAGCATTTT.